The subject of this entry is one TCR beta chain. The CDR3 covers 12 residues. CDR1 WSHSY and CDR2 SAAADI come from the germline V gene. The V and J ends lost 6 bases and 3 bases respectively, with 9 bases between them. This sample is part of a study of blood T cell repertoires in COVID-19. At the level of the study: From T cells, B-cell-depleted T cells, or PBMCs came the material, which was cDNA or gDNA.

Per the original data handling: Amplification of reference gene primers provided the estimated nucleated cell counts. Sequencing was performed with immunoSEQ multiplex PCR; in TCRdb, only in-frame clones are kept and a portion is missing. From that table come the V and J calls and clone size; the DNA was used to work out D and trimming. The sample lists 110,000 or so clones; more than 75% were seen once. The chain is built from TRBV10-2 and TRBJ2-7; weak D call: TRBD1 (6 bases). Material for sequencing was peripheral blood. The clonotype comes from a man aged 35-49 years with acute or convalescent COVID-19. The CDR3 region is CASRGDNYEQYF. DNA for the CDR3: TGCGCCAGCAGGGGGGACAACTACGAGCAGTACTTC.